This TCR beta chain originates from a study of cytomegalovirus exposure and HLA in healthy donors. Study-wide background: The 95 million to 120 million unique TCR beta sequences, from around 200 million T cells, were found by an earlier analysis. Study-wide results and caveats: HLA-A and HLA-B allele assignments for most subjects were reportedly predicted accurately using TCR beta sequences. Indistinguishable V segments, including TRBV6-2 and TRBV6-3, were excluded. A cluster of highly shared sequence variants was likely a sequencing artifact.

CDR3 length: 12 residues. The germline V gene encodes CDR1 MGHDK and CDR2 SYGVNS. Trimming left V 2 bases short and J 10 bases short, with 11 bases between. Primers included in the PCR were 60 Vbeta and 13 Jbeta primers. Sequencing was performed with immunoSEQ multiplex PCR; in TCRdb, only in-frame clones are kept and a portion is missing. The profile shows approximately 140,000 clones, under 75% of them singletons. On this clone itself: Its antigen is as yet unknown.

The chain carries TRBV25-1 and TRBJ1-1; D unresolved. This TCR came from a woman aged 60 to 75 in good health and CMV-seropositive. Sequencing was carried out using PBMCs. In DNA form, the CDR3 reads TGTGCCAGCAGTGAAAGCGGGCTTACAGCTTTCTTT. Its translation is CASSESGLTAFF.